The 21 T cell receptor beta chains given below trace back to one sample, sequenced in a study of T-cell memory formation after mild COVID-19 (TCRdb year 2021). The library was produced with 5' RACE. The sequencer listed for this sample is Illumina NovaSeq 6000. In-frame beta chains were kept once TCRdb had trimmed the public reads at Q25 with fastp and called clones with MiXCR. Each entry merges the rows of one CDR3 protein and shows their most common DNA and genes. The sample has hundreds of thousands of distinct CDR3 sequences on record, 15% to 20% of them singletons. The ten largest clones capture about 8.6% of the sample. The sequenced sample consisted of PBMCs or a T cell subset sorted from them (not recorded which). The receptors were sampled from an adult woman who had mild COVID-19 (a few samples of this study predate the infection). The sample titles of this study are shuffled in the database, so cell type and time point are left out; the donor was told from shared clones.

The genes are TRBV7-2 and TRBJ1-1, with a weak D call TRBD1 (6 bases). V lost 5 bases and J 4 bases, leaving 17 bases between the germline ends. The CDR3 covers 15 residues. The germline V gene encodes CDR1 SGHTA and CDR2 FQGNSA. DNA of the CDR3: TGTGCCAGCAGCCCCCAACAGGGTCCGCGCACTGAAGCTTTCTTT. Protein sequence: CASSPQQGPRTEAFF. The full variable domain, rest sourced from reference TRBV7-2 and TRBJ1-1, is GAGVSQSPSNKVTEKGKDVELRCDPISGHTALYWYRQSLGQGLEFLIYFQGNSAPDKSGLPSDRFSAERTGGSVSTLTIQRTQQEDSAVYLCASSPQQGPRTEAFFGQGTRLTVV.

The chain is built from TRBV7-2 and TRBJ1-2, with D possibly matching TRBD1 (6 bases). Trimming took off 3 bases at V and 5 bases at J, with 28 bases between the two ends. CDR1 is SGHTA, CDR2 FQGNSA, per germline. The CDR3 covers 19 residues. Here the CDR3 reads CASSFRIRRTGTPNYGYTF. DNA for the CDR3: TGTGCCAGCAGCTTTAGGATTCGCCGAACCGGGACACCCAATTATGGCTACACCTTC.

This chain joins TRBV20-1 and TRBJ2-1; maybe TRBD1 (5 bases). Trimming took 3 bases from V and 8 from J, leaving 17 bases between them. Germline CDR1 DFQATT, CDR2 SNEGSKA (reference sequence). This CDR3 region has 14 residues. DNA of the CDR3: TGCAGTGCTAGTAAGGGGCAGCCTAGGGATGAGCAGTTCTTC. This encodes CSASKGQPRDEQFF.

The CDR3 protein is CASSYSPHSLSYNEQFF. The CDR3 DNA follows: TGTGCCAGCAGTTACTCGCCGCATTCTCTCTCCTACAATGAGCAGTTCTTC. The J gene is TRBJ2-1, the V gene TRBV6-5, with D unresolved. Germline CDR1 is MNHEY and CDR2 is SVGAGI. V lost 0 bases, J lost 0 bases, and 12 bases lay in between. The CDR3 consists of 17 residues.

This chain uses TRBV11-1 with TRBJ2-6; no clear D gene. This CDR3 comprises 13 residues. CDR1 and CDR2 from the germline V gene are SGHAT and FQDESV (reference sequence). Between the trimmed V and J ends, which lost 4 bases and 1 base, there was a span of 2 bases. The CDR3 is CASSWSGANVLTF. The CDR3 coding sequence is TGTGCCAGCAGCTGGTCTGGGGCCAACGTCCTGACTTTC. The whole variable domain, remainder taken from reference TRBV11-1 and TRBJ2-6, is EAEVAQSPRYKITEKSQAVAFWCDPISGHATLYWYRQILGQGPELLVQFQDESVVDDSQLPKDRFSAERLKGVDSTLKIQPAELGDSAMYLCASSWSGANVLTFGAGSRLTVL.

J is TRBJ2-7 and V is TRBV10-3; 9 bases agree with TRBD2. The CDR3 is 15 residues long. CDR1 is ENHRY and CDR2 is SYGVKD in the germline V gene. Trimming took 10 bases from V and 1 from J; bases not matched to a gene: 11. CDR3 protein: CATREGREGSYEQYF. In DNA, the CDR3 is TGTGCCACTCGAGAAGGGCGGGAGGGGTCCTACGAGCAGTACTTC.

This clonotype was counted many times. V and J are TRBV5-4 and TRBJ2-6, with TRBD1 matching 9 bases. This CDR3 spans 17 amino acids. The junction had 5 bases not matched to a gene; V was cut back by 2 bases and J by 2 bases. CDR1 is SGHNT, CDR2 YYREEE, per germline (reference sequence). CDR3 sequence reads: CASSFGTGPAGANVLTF. The CDR3 region has the DNA TGTGCCAGCAGCTTCGGGACAGGGCCAGCTGGGGCCAACGTCCTGACTTTC.

The chain couples TRBV7-6 to TRBJ1-6, with unresolved D. This CDR3 has 13 residues. Germline V gene sequence: CDR1 SGHVS, CDR2 FNYEAQ. Trimming took off 5 bases at V and 7 bases at J, with 9 bases between the two ends. CDR3 in DNA: TGTGCCAGCAGCGAGACTATAAATTCACCCCTCCACTTT. It translates to CASSETINSPLHF.

This clonotype occurred many times. This sequence joins TRBV3-1 and TRBJ2-5; tentatively, D is TRBD2 (5 bases). The CDR3 runs 15 residues. Germline V gives CDR1 LGHDT, CDR2 YNNKEL (reference sequence). V shed 3 bases and J shed 2 bases, with 13 bases lying between them. CDR3 sequence reads: CASSHSAGLQETQYF. The DNA for the CDR3 is TGTGCCAGCAGCCATTCGGCGGGCCTGCAAGAGACCCAGTACTTC.

Only a few counts were recorded for this clonotype. The chain links TRBV12-3 or TRBV12-4 to TRBJ2-2; a weak D match, TRBD2 (5 bases). This CDR3 has 13 residues. Trimming took off 0 bases at V and 7 bases at J, with 6 bases between the two ends. The DNA for the CDR3 is TGTGCCAGCAGTTTAGCTGCGGGCGGGGAGCTGTTTTTT. Translation: CASSLAAGGELFF.

This chain joins TRBV30 and TRBJ1-2; a possible D gene is TRBD1 (6 bases). From germline, CDR1 is GTSNPN and CDR2 SVGIG (reference sequence). This CDR3 spans 12 amino acids. Trimming pared 4 bases from V and 5 bases from J, leaving 11 bases between. The DNA of the CDR3 is TGTGCCTGGAACCAACAGGGTTATGGCTACACCTTC. This translates into CAWNQQGYGYTF.

This clonotype came up a few times. The chain employs TRBV9 and TRBJ2-7; 8 nucleotides align to TRBD1. The V gene's germline CDR1 is SGDLS and CDR2 YYNGEE. The CDR3 spans 14 residues. V trimming: 4 bases; J trimming: 9 bases; junction bases outside the gene matches: 12. CDR3 sequence reads: CASSPLGQGLVQYF. Written as DNA, the CDR3 is TGTGCCAGCAGCCCTTTAGGACAGGGTCTAGTGCAGTACTTC.

V is TRBV10-3 and J is TRBJ1-5, with a tentative D call TRBD1 (6 bases). The CDR3 runs 17 residues. The V end lost 0 bases, the J end lost 0 bases, and 12 bases lay between the germline ends. Germline V CDR1 and CDR2: ENHRY, SYGVKD. The CDR3 loop reads CAISESTRGASNQPQHF. Here the CDR3 DNA reads TGTGCCATCAGTGAGTCGACTCGGGGGGCTAGCAATCAGCCCCAGCATTTT.

This rearrangement joins TRBV7-8 to TRBJ1-5; the match to TRBD1 covers 7 bases. In germline, CDR1 is SGHVS, CDR2 FQNEAQ. V was clipped by 1 base and J by 3 bases; unmatched bases: 3. The CDR3 is made up of 15 amino acids. The CDR3 nucleotides read TGTGCCAGCAGCTTAGAGGGGGCTTACAATCAGCCCCAGCATTTT. Its protein product is CASSLEGAYNQPQHF.

This clonotype has only a few counts. V and J are TRBV7-9 and TRBJ1-3; D not certain. The V gene lost 6 bases and the J gene lost 0 bases, with 15 bases spanning the gap. This CDR3 is 16 amino acids long. CDR1 and CDR2 from the germline V gene are SEHNR and FQNEAQ (reference sequence). The CDR3 coding sequence is TGTGCCAGCAGTCAAGCGATGTACACCTCTGGAAACACCATATATTTT. Translation gives CASSQAMYTSGNTIYF.

The chain recombines TRBV29-1 with TRBJ1-1, with TRBD1 matching over 7 bases. Per the germline V gene, CDR1 is SQVTM and CDR2 is ANQGSEA. Unmatched junction bases numbered 7, after V lost 2 bases and J lost 1 base. The CDR3 has 15 residues. The CDR3 sequence is CSVEPLNRGNTEAFF. Here the CDR3 DNA reads TGCAGCGTTGAACCATTAAACAGGGGGAACACTGAAGCTTTCTTT.

In its sample, this clonotype was seen a few times. The chain uses TRBV20-1 and TRBJ2-5; 7 bases are shared with TRBD2. J was trimmed by 5 bases and V by 3 bases; bases with no gene match: 3. CDR1 is DFQATT and CDR2 is SNEGSKA in the germline V gene (reference sequence). The CDR3 spans 12 residues. CDR3 nucleotide sequence: TGCAGTGCTAGGTCTAGCGGCGAGACCCAGTACTTC. Protein: CSARSSGETQYF.

This clonotype showed up just once. The gene calls are TRBV15 and TRBJ2-5, with 12 nucleotides matching TRBD1. V gave up 9 bases and J gave up 5 bases; unmatched junction bases: 4. This CDR3 is 13 amino acids long. Germline CDR1 and CDR2: LNHNV and YYDKDF (reference sequence). For the CDR3, the DNA is TGTGCCACGGGGACAGGGGGCCGGGAGACCCAGTACTTC. Translation: CATGTGGRETQYF.

This clonotype was counted ten times or more. The chain carries TRBV12-3 or TRBV12-4 and TRBJ2-7, with 10 positions matching TRBD2. This CDR3 has 16 residues. V lost 3 bases, J lost 2 bases, and 7 bases stayed unmatched. The CDR3 loop reads CASSLGLAGAAYEQYF. CDR3 sequence (DNA): TGTGCCAGCAGTTTGGGGCTAGCGGGGGCCGCCTACGAGCAGTACTTC.

This clonotype was observed a handful of times. The J gene is TRBJ1-3, the V gene TRBV20-1; 9 bases map to TRBD1. Per the germline V gene, CDR1 is DFQATT and CDR2 is SNEGSKA (reference sequence). This CDR3 spans 14 amino acids. V shed 6 bases and J 1 base; nucleotides not matched to a gene: 4. CDR3 residues: CSAPTGGSGNTIYF. CDR3 sequence (DNA): TGCAGTGCCCCGACAGGGGGGTCTGGAAACACCATATATTTT.

This clonotype was counted between two and nine times. The chain carries TRBV4-1 and TRBJ1-5; D is unclear. CDR1 is MGHRA and CDR2 is YSYEKL in the germline V gene. V dropped 1 base and J dropped 3 bases, with 4 bases sitting between them. The CDR3 contains 13 residues. CDR3 sequence reads: CASSQVNNQPQHF. The CDR3 region has the DNA TGCGCCAGCAGCCAAGTTAACAATCAGCCCCAGCATTTT.